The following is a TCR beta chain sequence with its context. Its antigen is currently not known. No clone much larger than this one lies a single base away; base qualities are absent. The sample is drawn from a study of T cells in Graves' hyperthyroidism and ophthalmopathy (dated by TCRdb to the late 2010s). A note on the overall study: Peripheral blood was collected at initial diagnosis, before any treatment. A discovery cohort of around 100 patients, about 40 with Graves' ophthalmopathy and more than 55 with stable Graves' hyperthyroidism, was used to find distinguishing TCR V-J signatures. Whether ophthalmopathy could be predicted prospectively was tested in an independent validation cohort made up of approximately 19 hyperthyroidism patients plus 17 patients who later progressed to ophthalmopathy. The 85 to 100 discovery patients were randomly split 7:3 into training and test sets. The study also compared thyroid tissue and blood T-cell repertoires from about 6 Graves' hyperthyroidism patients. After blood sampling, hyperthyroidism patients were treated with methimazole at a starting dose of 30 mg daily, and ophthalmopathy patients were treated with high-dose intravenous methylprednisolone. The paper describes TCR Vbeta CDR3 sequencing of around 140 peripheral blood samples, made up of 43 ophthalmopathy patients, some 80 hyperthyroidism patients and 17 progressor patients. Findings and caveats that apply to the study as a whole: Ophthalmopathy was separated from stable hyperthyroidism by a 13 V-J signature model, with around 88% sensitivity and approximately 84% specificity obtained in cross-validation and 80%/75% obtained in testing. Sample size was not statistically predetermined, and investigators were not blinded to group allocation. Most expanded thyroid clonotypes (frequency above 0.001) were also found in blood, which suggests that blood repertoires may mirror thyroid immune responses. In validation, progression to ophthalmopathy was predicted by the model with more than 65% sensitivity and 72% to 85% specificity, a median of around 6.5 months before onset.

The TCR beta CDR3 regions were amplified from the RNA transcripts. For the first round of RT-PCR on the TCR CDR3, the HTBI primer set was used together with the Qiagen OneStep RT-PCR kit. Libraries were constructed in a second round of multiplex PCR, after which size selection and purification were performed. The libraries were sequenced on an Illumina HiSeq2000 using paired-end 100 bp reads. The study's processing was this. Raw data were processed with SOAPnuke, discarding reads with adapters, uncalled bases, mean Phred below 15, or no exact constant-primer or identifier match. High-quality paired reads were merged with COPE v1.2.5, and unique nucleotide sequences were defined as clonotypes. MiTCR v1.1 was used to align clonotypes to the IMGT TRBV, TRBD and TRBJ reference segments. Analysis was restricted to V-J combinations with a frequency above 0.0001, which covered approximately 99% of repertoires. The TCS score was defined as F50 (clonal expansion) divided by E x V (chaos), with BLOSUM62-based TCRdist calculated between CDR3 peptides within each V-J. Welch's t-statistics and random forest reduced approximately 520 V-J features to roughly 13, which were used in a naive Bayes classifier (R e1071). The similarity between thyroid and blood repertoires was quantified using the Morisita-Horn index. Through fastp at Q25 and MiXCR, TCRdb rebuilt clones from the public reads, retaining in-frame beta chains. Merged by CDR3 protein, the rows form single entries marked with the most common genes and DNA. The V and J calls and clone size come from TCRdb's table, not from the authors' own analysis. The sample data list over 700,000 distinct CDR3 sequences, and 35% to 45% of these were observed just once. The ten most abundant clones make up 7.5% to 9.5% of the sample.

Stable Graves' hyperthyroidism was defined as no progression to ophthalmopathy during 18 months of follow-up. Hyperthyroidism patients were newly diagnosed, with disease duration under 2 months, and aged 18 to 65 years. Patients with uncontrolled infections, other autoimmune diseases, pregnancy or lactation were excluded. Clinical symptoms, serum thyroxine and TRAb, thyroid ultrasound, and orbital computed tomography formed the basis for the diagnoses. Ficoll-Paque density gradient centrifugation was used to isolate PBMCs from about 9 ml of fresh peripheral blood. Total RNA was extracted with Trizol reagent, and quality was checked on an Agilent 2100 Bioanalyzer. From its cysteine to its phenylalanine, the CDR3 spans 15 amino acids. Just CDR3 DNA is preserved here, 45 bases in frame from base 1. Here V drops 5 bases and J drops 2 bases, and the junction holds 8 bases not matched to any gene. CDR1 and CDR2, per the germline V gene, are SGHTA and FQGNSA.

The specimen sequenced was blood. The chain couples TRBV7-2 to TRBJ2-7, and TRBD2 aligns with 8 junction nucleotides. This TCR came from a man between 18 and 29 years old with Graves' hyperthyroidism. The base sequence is TGTGCCAGCAGCCTCGGCGGGGGGTTTCCCTACGAGCAGTACTTC. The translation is CASSLGGGFPYEQYF.